Below are 22 T cell receptor beta chains sequenced from a single sample in a study of beta chain features in type 1 diabetes. General study results and limits: In all four CD4+ subsets, TCRB CDR3 length was significantly, moderately reduced in type 1 diabetes.

Sequencing targeted expressed TCRB transcripts, as all isolated RNA had been reverse transcribed. Only in-frame clones appear in the TCRdb table, and some are missing; sequencing was by immunoSEQ multiplex PCR. The sample carries 300,000 or so clones, approximately 13% recorded once. No antigens are known for them. The source material was naive CD4+ T cells from blood. All receptors derive from a woman aged 18-30 years with type 1 diabetes.

In this sample, this clone turned up a few times. The chain joins TRBV28 to TRBJ1-1; D is unclear. The CDR3 is 13 residues long. V lost 4 bases, J lost 5 bases, and 11 bases lay in between. Germline V CDR1 and CDR2: MDHEN, SYDVKM. CDR3 in amino acids: CASSSLPGTEAFF. In DNA, the CDR3 is TGTGCCAGCAGTTCCCTCCCCGGGACTGAAGCTTTCTTT.

The V gene is TRBV27, the J gene TRBJ2-5; perhaps TRBD2 as D (6 bases). With 6 bases removed from V and 4 bases from J, the gap between germline ends came to 18 bases. Germline V gene sequence: CDR1 MNHEY, CDR2 SMNVEV (reference sequence). CDR3 size: 15 residues. The CDR3 reads CASSGEAGPTETQYF. The CDR3 coding sequence is TGTGCCAGCAGCGGGGAAGCGGGTCCCACAGAGACCCAGTACTTC.

The rearrangement links TRBV6-6 to TRBJ2-5; D remains unclear. The V end lost 0 bases, the J end lost 4 bases, and 3 bases lay between the germline ends. The CDR3 extends over 12 amino acids. In germline, CDR1 is MNHNY, CDR2 SVGAGI (reference sequence). CDR3 amino acids: CASSYSRETQYF. Here the CDR3 DNA reads TGTGCCAGCAGTTACTCGAGAGAGACCCAGTACTTC.

J is TRBJ1-4 and V is TRBV30; D is uncertain. Germline CDR1 is GTSNPN and CDR2 is SVGIG (reference sequence). V lost 4 bases and J 12 bases, leaving 18 bases between the germline ends. This CDR3 is built from 13 residues. The CDR3 loop reads CAWNSFESEELFF. The CDR3 coding sequence is TGTGCCTGGAACTCCTTTGAGAGCGAAGAACTGTTTTTT.

The chain couples TRBV7-9 to TRBJ2-3, with D maybe TRBD1 (5 bases). The V end lost 5 bases, the J end lost 1 base, and 19 bases lay between the germline ends. Germline lookup yields CDR1 SEHNR and CDR2 FQNEAQ (reference sequence). This CDR3 has 17 amino acids. CDR3 DNA sequence: TGTGCCAGCAGCCCCCCCTGGGCAGGGTCGGGCACAGATACGCAGTATTTT. Protein product: CASSPPWAGSGTDTQYF.

This clone was seen more than once but under ten times. The chain joins TRBV5-1 to TRBJ2-2; D might be TRBD1 (5 bases). The germline V gene has CDR1 SGHRS and CDR2 YFSETQ. Trimming pared 5 bases from V and 6 bases from J, leaving 8 bases between. This CDR3 is 12 amino acids long. The CDR3 region has the DNA TGCGCCAGCAGACCAGGGTCCGGGGAGCTGTTTTTT. It specifies CASRPGSGELFF.

The chain joins TRBV30 to TRBJ2-5; D is perhaps TRBD1 (6 bases). The length of the CDR3 is 13 residues. Germline V gene lookup returns CDR1 GTSNPN and CDR2 SVGIG (reference sequence). V gave up 4 bases and J gave up 7 bases, with 16 bases separating them. This chain's CDR3 is CAWIPRGSGTQYF. The CDR3 DNA reads TGTGCCTGGATCCCCAGGGGTTCCGGGACCCAGTACTTC.

The V and J genes are TRBV30 and TRBJ2-3, with 7 bases identical to TRBD2. After removal of 5 bases from V and 2 bases from J, the junction contained 10 bases not matched to a gene. CDR3 size: 15 residues. The germline V gene has CDR1 GTSNPN and CDR2 SVGIG (reference sequence). CDR3 DNA: TGTGCCTGGTCCGGGACTGGGGGGGACACAGATACGCAGTATTTT. It encodes CAWSGTGGDTDTQYF.

This clone has only a few counts. This chain uses TRBV7-2 with TRBJ2-2; 7 bases agree with TRBD1. Germline V gene sequence: CDR1 SGHTA, CDR2 FQGNSA. This CDR3 spans 15 amino acids. V lost 1 base, J lost 7 bases, and 6 bases stayed unmatched. CDR3 DNA: TGTGCCAGCAGCTTAGTGCGGACAGGAGGCGGGGAGCTGTTTTTT. Its translation is CASSLVRTGGGELFF.

V usage is TRBV5-4 and J usage is TRBJ1-1, with a weak D call TRBD1 (5 bases). CDR3 size: 14 residues. Germline V gene lookup returns CDR1 SGHNT and CDR2 YYREEE (reference sequence). The V gene lost 3 bases and the J gene lost 1 base, with 10 bases spanning the gap. CDR3 DNA sequence: TGTGCCAGCAGCTCACAAGGGGCGAACACTGAAGCTTTCTTT. Its protein product is CASSSQGANTEAFF.

The chain carries TRBV5-1 and TRBJ2-7; 9 bases are shared with TRBD2. The junction had 7 bases not matched to a gene; V was cut back by 3 bases and J by 3 bases. The CDR3 extends over 15 amino acids. Germline V gene lookup returns CDR1 SGHRS and CDR2 YFSETQ. CDR3 DNA sequence: TGCGCCAGCAGCTACATAGCGGGAGTCGACTACGAGCAGTACTTC. Translation gives CASSYIAGVDYEQYF.

This clone was observed a few times. This rearrangement joins TRBV10-3 to TRBJ2-2, with 9 bases lining up with TRBD2. The length of the CDR3 is 15 residues. J lost 4 bases, V lost 3 bases, and 3 bases had no gene match. Germline V CDR1 and CDR2: ENHRY, SYGVKD. In DNA, the CDR3 is TGTGCCATCAGTGAAATAGCGGGAGTCACCGGGGAGCTGTTTTTT. Translated, it gives CAISEIAGVTGELFF.

This sequence joins TRBV5-4 and TRBJ2-3; TRBD2 agrees at 7 bases. The CDR3 consists of 15 residues. The ends lost 3 bases at V and 3 bases at J; junction bases unmatched: 7. The germline CDR1 and CDR2 sequences are SGHNT and YYREEE (reference sequence). CDR3 residues: CASSSPREGTDTQYF. The CDR3 nucleotides are TGTGCCAGCAGCTCTCCTAGGGAGGGTACAGATACGCAGTATTTT.

The rearrangement joins TRBV18 to TRBJ1-4; no firm D call. Trimming cost V 2 bases and J 4 bases, with 11 bases left between them. This CDR3 is 15 amino acids long. Germline CDR1 KGHSH, CDR2 LQKENI. DNA for the CDR3: TGTGCCAGCTCACCAGTCCAGGCCTTTAATGAAAAACTGTTTTTT. Translated: CASSPVQAFNEKLFF.

This clone has just a few counts. This chain connects TRBV9 to TRBJ1-1, with no clear D. CDR3 size: 16 residues. From germline, CDR1 is SGDLS and CDR2 YYNGEE. Deletions cut 0 bases from V and 1 base from J, with 13 bases between. The CDR3 DNA is TGTGCCAGCAGCGTAGCTCCAACCAGGCAGAACACTGAAGCTTTCTTT. It yields the protein CASSVAPTRQNTEAFF.

A few counts support this clone. The rearrangement uses TRBV5-4 and TRBJ2-5, with 9 bases aligning to TRBD1. The CDR3 length is 14 residues. Germline CDR1 reads SGHNT; CDR2 reads YYREEE (reference sequence). J was trimmed by 5 bases and V by 3 bases; bases with no gene match: 5. The DNA for the CDR3 is TGTGCCAGCAGCTCAACAGGGGGCGTCGAGACCCAGTACTTC. Translating it yields CASSSTGGVETQYF.

Only a few counts were recorded for this clone. The V call is TRBV2, the J call TRBJ2-2; 11 nucleotides line up with TRBD2. Germline CDR1 is SNHLY and CDR2 is FYNNEI. Trimming cost V 6 bases and J 2 bases; bases outside gene matches: 2. CDR3 length: 15 residues. CDR3 sequence (DNA): TGTGCCAGCAGACTAGCGGGAGCAAACACCGGGGAGCTGTTTTTT. Translating gives CASRLAGANTGELFF.

This clone was seen a few times. CDR3 DNA: TGTGCCTGGAGTGTACAGGGCTGGGAGCAGTACTTC. Its protein product is CAWSVQGWEQYF. The V call is TRBV30, the J call TRBJ2-7; perhaps TRBD1 as D (6 bases). CDR3 length: 12 residues. CDR1 and CDR2 (germline): GTSNPN, SVGIG (reference sequence). V was shortened by 0 bases and J by 7 bases, with 10 bases between the two germline ends.

This clone was detected a few times. The gene calls are TRBV9 and TRBJ2-2, with D perhaps matching TRBD2 (5 bases). CDR3 length: 16 residues. V lost 1 base and J lost 0, with 10 bases in between. The germline V gene encodes CDR1 SGDLS and CDR2 YYNGEE. CDR3 amino acids: CASSVRERSNTGELFF. CDR3 in DNA: TGTGCCAGCAGCGTAAGGGAGCGGTCGAACACCGGGGAGCTGTTTTTT.

This clone was detected only a few times. The V gene is TRBV7-2, the J gene TRBJ2-3, with a tentative D call TRBD2 (6 bases). Trimming stripped 5 bases from V and 0 bases from J, with 12 bases between. Germline CDR1 reads SGHTA; CDR2 reads FQGNSA. This CDR3 has 15 amino acids. The CDR3 coding sequence is TGTGCCAGCAGCCGTGGGGGGTTTAGCACAGATACGCAGTATTTT. Encoded protein: CASSRGGFSTDTQYF.

Note on this clone: The same CDR3 is also encoded by other DNA sequences in this sample. The rearrangement joins TRBV29-1 to TRBJ1-5, with D hard to call. Germline V gene lookup returns CDR1 SQVTM and CDR2 ANQGSEA. This CDR3 spans 12 amino acids. V was shortened by 4 bases and J by 0 bases, with 4 bases between the two germline ends. This CDR3 is CSVAGSNQPQHF. In nucleotides, the CDR3 is TGCAGCGTTGCCGGTAGCAATCAGCCCCAGCATTTT.

The chain carries TRBV4-3 and TRBJ2-5; 14 bases are a match to TRBD2. Germline trimming cut 5 bases from V and 1 base from J; bases unmatched to any gene: 3. This CDR3 region has 16 residues. Germline assignment: CDR1 LGHNA and CDR2 YSLEER. CDR3 amino acids: CASSAGLAGGQETQYF. The DNA for the CDR3 is TGCGCCAGCAGCGCCGGACTAGCGGGAGGCCAAGAGACCCAGTACTTC.